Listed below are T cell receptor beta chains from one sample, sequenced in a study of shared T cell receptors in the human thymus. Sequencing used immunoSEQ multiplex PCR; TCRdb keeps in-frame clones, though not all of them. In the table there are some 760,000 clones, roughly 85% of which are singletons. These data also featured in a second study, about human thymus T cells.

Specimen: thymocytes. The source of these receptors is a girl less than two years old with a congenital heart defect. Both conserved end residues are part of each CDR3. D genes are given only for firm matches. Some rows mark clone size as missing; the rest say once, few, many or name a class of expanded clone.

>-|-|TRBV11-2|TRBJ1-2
TGTGCCAGCAGCTTATCAGAGGCGGGGATGCATGCCAACTATGGCTACACCTTC
CASSLSEAGMHANYGYTF
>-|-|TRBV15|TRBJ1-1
TGTGCCACCAGCAGAGATCGCCCTGGACTTGAAGCTTTCTTT
CATSRDRPGLEAFF
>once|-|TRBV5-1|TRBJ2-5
TGCGCCAGCAGCTACCTCAGGGAAACCCAGTACTTC
CASSYLRETQYF
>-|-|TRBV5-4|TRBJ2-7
TGTGCCAGCAGCCAACGACAGGTGCCCTCCTACGAGCAGTACTTC
CASSQRQVPSYEQYF
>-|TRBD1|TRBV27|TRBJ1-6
TGTGCCAGCACCACCCAGGACAGGGGCACGTATTCACCCCTCCACTTT
CASTTQDRGTYSPLHF
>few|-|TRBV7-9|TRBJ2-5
TGTGCCAGCAGCTTACCACCCCGACTAGTTGGAGAGACCCAGTACTTC
CASSLPPRLVGETQYF
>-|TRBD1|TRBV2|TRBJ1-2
TGTGCCAGCAGAACCAGAAAAGTTAAGGACAGGGAGGGTTCTTGGAACTATGGCTACACCTTC
CASRTRKVKDREGSWNYGYTF
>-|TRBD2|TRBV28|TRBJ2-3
TGTGCCAGCAGTCCGACTAGCGGAGCCCCCAAACTCACAGATACGCAGTATTTT
CASSPTSGAPKLTDTQYF
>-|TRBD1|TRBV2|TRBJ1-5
TGTGCCAGCAGACAGGGGGGGGTAACAAGCAATCAGCCCCAGCATTTT
CASRQGGVTSNQPQHF
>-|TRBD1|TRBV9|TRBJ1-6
TGTGCCAGCAGCGAAGAACAGGGGGCCCGGAGTTCACCCCTCCACTTT
CASSEEQGARSSPLHF
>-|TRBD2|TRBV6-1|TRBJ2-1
TGTGCCAGCAGTGTCGGACTAGCGAGAAACTCTTTCAATGAGCAGTTCTTC
CASSVGLARNSFNEQFF
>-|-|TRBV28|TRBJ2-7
TGTGCCAGCAGGGCAGAGGTCTACTACGAGCAGTACTTC
CASRAEVYYEQYF
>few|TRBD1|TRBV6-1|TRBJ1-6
TGTGCCGGACAGGGGTTCGGGGGGAATTCACCCCTCCACTTT
CAGQGFGGNSPLHF
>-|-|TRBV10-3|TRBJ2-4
TGTGCCATCAGTGAACACCCAAAAAACATTCAGTACTTC
CAISEHPKNIQYF
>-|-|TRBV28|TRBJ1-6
TGTGCCAGCAGACCGAACCTTTACAGGGAGAGTAATTCCCCCCTCCACTTT
CASRPNLYRESNSPLHF
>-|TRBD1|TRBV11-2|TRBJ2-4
TGTGCCAGCAGCCCCGCGGGTCGGACAGGTAAAAAAGTCATTCAGTACTTC
CASSPAGRTGKKVIQYF
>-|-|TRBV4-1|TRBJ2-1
TGCGCCAGCAGCCAAGACATTCCCCAATCCAGGGGCGGCTACAATGAGCAGTTCTTC
CASSQDIPQSRGGYNEQFF
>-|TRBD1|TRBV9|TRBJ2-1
TGTGCCAGCAGCGCCCTAGACAGGGGGGATTACAATGAGCAGTTCTTC
CASSALDRGDYNEQFF
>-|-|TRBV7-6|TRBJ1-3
TGTGCCAGCAGCTCCGGGGGGAGGATGTCTGGAAACACCATATATTTT
CASSSGGRMSGNTIYF
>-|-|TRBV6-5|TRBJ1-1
TGTGCCAGCAGCCACCCGACGGGTAACACTGAAGCTTTCTTT
CASSHPTGNTEAFF
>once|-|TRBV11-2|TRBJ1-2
TGTGCCAGCAGCTCCATGGGGGTCCGACTAGCTAACTATGGCTACACCTTC
CASSSMGVRLANYGYTF
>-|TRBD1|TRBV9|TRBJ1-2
TGTGCCAGCAGCGCTACAGGGGCCCATGGCTACACCTTC
CASSATGAHGYTF
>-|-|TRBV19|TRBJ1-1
TGTGCCAGTAGTAGCCGTTTCCGGGACACACGCAACACTGAAGCTTTCTTT
CASSSRFRDTRNTEAFF
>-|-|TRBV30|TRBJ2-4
TGTGCCTGGAGGGTGGTACACGACAAAAACATTCAGTACTTC
CAWRVVHDKNIQYF
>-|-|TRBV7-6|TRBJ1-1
TGTGCCAGCAGCTTGCTGCCAGGCTCTGACACTGAAGCTTTCTTT
CASSLLPGSDTEAFF
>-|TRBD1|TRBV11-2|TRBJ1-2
TGTGCCAGCAGCCCCTATGACAGGGAAAATGAGAAAGATGGCTACACCTTC
CASSPYDRENEKDGYTF
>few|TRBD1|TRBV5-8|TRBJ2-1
TGTGCCACCCTAACAGGGGATGAGCAGTTCTTC
CATLTGDEQFF